The present entry profiles one TCR beta chain with its context. Using a J-beta primer mix together with a sample-barcoded 5' primer, a second PCR was run for roughly 6 to 12 cycles. TCRdb recomputed calls from the 5' RACE reads with MiXCR, one row per CDR3 protein. The sample holds 540,000 or so distinct CDR3 sequences, roughly 43% seen once. Losses at the gene ends were 5 bases for V and 0 bases for J; bases not matched to a gene: 12. The CDR3 extends over 19 amino acids. Germline-derived CDR1 and CDR2 are SGHTA and FQGTGA. The data belong to a study of blood T cells in healthy people across ages. The donors, healthy Caucasians from Russia, were aged 6 to 90. A minimum of 6 micrograms of total RNA was extracted per sample.

The chain recombines TRBV7-3 with TRBJ2-3; 12 bases are a match to TRBD2. The source material was blood. The TCR sequence derives from a man older than 75 in good health. The chain's CDR3 is CASSPSSGTSGFSTDTQYF. CDR3 nucleotide sequence: TGTGCCAGCAGCCCGTCCTCCGGGACTAGCGGGTTTAGCACAGATACGCAGTATTTT.